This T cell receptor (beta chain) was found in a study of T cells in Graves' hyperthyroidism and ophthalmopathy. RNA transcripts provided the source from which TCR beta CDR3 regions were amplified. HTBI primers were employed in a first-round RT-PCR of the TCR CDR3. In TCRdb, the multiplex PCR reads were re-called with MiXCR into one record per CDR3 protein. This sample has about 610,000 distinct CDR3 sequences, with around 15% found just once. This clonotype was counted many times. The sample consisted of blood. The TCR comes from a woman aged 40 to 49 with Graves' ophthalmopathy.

The CDR3 DNA reads TGTGCCAGCAGGACCGGGAGTCCAAACTATGGCTACACCTTC. This gives the protein CASRTGSPNYGYTF. This chain links TRBV12-3 or TRBV12-4 with TRBJ1-2; D is unclear. Trimming shortened V by 6 bases and J by 2 bases, and 13 bases separated the two germline ends. The CDR3 length is 14 residues.